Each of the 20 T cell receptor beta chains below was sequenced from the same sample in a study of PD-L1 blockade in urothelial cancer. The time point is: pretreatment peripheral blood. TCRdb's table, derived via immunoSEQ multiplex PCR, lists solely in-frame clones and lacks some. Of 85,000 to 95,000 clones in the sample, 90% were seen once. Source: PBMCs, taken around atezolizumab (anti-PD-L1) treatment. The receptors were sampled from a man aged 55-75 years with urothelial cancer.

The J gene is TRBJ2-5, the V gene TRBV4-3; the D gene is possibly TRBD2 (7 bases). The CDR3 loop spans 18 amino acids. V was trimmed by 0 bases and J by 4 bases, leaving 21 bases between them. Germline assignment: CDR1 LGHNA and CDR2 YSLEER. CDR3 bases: TGCGCCAGCAGCCAAGATTGGGGGGGCGGGGGTTTAATAGAGACCCAGTACTTC. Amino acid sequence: CASSQDWGGGGLIETQYF.

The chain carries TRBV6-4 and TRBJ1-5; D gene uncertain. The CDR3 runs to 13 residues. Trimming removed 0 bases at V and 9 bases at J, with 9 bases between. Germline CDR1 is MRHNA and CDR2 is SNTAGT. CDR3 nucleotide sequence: TGTGCCAGCAGTGACTCCCCGGGGAGGCCCCAGCATTTT. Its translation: CASSDSPGRPQHF.

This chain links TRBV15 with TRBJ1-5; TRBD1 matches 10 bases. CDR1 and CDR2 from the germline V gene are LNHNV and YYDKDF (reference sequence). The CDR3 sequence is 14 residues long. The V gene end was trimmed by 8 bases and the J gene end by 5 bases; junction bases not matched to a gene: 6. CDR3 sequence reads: CATGSDRGDQPQHF. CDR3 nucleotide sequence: TGTGCCACCGGATCGGACAGGGGGGATCAGCCCCAGCATTTT.

The CDR3 DNA reads TGTGCCAGCAACCCTGACAGTTTTAATCAGCCCCAGCATTTT. Its protein is CASNPDSFNQPQHF. The chain employs TRBV7-2 and TRBJ1-5, with a possible D match to TRBD1 (5 bases). V was cut by 7 bases and J by 4 bases, with 14 bases left in between. This CDR3 has 14 amino acids. Germline V gene sequence: CDR1 SGHTA, CDR2 FQGNSA.

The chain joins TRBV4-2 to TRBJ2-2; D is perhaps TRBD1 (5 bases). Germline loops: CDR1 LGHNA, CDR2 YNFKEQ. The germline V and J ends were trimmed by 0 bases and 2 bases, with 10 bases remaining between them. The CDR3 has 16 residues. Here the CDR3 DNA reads TGTGCCAGCAGCCAAGAGTGGGGCAGAAACACCGGGGAGCTGTTTTTT. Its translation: CASSQEWGRNTGELFF.

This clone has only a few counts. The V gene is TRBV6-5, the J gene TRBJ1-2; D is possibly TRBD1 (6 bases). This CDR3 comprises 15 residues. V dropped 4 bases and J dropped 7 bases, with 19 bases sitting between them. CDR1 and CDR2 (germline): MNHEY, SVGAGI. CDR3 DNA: TGTGCCAGCAGTTGGACGGGGGCAGGGAGGGTTGGCTACACCTTC. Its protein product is CASSWTGAGRVGYTF.

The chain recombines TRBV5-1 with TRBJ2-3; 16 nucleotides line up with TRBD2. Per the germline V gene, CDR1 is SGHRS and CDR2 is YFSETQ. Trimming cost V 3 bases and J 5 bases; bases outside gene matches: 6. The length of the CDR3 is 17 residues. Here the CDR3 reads CASSYGTSGGAGDTQYF. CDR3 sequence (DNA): TGCGCCAGCAGCTACGGGACTAGCGGGGGGGCAGGAGATACGCAGTATTTT.

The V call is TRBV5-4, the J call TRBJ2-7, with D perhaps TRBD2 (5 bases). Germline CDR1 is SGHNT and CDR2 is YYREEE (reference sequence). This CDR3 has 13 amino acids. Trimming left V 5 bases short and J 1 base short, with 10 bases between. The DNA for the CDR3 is TGTGCCAGCAGGGGCGGCGGGTCCTACGAGCAGTACTTC. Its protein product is CASRGGGSYEQYF.

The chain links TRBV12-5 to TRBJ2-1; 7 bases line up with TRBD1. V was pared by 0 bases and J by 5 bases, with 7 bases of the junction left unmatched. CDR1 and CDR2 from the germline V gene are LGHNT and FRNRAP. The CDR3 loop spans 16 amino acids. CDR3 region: CASGLVHRGSHNEQFF. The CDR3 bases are TGTGCTAGTGGTTTGGTACACAGGGGATCCCACAATGAGCAGTTCTTC.

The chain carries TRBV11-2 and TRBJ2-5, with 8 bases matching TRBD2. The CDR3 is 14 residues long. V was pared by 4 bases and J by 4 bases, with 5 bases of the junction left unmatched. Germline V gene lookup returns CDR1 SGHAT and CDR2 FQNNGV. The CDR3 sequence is CASSSQAGAETQYF. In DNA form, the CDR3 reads TGTGCCAGCAGCTCCCAAGCGGGGGCAGAGACCCAGTACTTC.

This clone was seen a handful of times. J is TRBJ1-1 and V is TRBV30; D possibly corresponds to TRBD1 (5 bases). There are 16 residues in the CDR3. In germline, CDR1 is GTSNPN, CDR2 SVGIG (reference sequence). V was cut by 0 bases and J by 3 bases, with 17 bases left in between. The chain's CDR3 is CAWSVPRALLDTEAFF. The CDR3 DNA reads TGTGCCTGGAGTGTCCCCAGGGCTCTATTGGACACTGAAGCTTTCTTT.

The CDR3 here is CASSEDSNEKLFF. The DNA of the CDR3 is TGTGCCAGCAGCGAGGACAGTAATGAAAAACTGTTTTTT. V is TRBV6-1 and J is TRBJ1-4, with D possibly matching TRBD1 (6 bases). Trimming took 6 bases from V and 4 from J, leaving 9 bases between them. CDR1 and CDR2 from the germline V gene are MNHNS and SASEGT. The CDR3 has 13 residues.

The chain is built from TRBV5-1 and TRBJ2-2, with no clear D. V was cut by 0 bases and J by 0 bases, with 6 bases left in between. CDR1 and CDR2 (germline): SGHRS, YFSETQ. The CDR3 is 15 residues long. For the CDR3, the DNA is TGCGCCAGCAGCTTGGTCAGGCCGAACACCGGGGAGCTGTTTTTT. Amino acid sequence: CASSLVRPNTGELFF. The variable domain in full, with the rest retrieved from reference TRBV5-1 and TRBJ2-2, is KAGVTQTPRYLIKTRGQQVTLSCSPISGHRSVSWYQQTPGQGLQFLFEYFSETQRNKGNFPGRFSGRQFSNSRSEMNVSTLELGDSALYLCASSLVRPNTGELFFGEGSRLTVL.

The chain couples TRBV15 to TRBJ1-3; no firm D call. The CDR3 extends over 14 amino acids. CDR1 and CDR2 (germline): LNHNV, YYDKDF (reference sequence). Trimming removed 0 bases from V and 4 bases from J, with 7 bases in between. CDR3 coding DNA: TGTGCCACCAGCAGAGAATTGCGGGGAAACACCATATATTTT. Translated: CATSRELRGNTIYF.

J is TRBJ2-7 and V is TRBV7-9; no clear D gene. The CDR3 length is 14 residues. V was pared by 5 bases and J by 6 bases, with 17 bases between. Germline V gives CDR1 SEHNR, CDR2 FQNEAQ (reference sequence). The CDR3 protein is CASSPELKRGEQYF. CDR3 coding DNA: TGTGCCAGCAGCCCCGAACTAAAGCGCGGCGAGCAGTACTTC.

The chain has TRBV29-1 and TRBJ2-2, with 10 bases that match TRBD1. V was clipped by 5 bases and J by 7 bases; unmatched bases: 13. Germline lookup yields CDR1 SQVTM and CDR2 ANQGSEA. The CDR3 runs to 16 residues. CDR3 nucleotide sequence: TGCAGCGTTTCGAAAGGCGGACAGGGGGGTGTCGGGGAGCTGTTTTTT. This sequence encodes CSVSKGGQGGVGELFF.

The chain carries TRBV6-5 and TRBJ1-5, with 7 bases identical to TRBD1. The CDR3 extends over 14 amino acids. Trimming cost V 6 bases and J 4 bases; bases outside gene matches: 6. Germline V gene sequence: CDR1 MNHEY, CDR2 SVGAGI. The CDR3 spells CASSLRQGNQPQHF. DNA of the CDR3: TGTGCCAGCAGCCTTCGACAGGGAAATCAGCCCCAGCATTTT.

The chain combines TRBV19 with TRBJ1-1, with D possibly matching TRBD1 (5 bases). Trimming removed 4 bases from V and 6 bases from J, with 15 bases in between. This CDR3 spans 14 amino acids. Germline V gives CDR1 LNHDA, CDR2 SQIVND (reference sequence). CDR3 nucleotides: TGTGCCAGTAGTAGCCTAGGGACTGCGCCTGAAGCTTTCTTT. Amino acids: CASSSLGTAPEAFF.

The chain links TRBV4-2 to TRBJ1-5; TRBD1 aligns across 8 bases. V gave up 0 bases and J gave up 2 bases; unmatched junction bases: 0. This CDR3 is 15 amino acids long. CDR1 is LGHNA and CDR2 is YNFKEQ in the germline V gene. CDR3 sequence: CASSQEDRGNQPQHF. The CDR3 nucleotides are TGTGCCAGCAGCCAAGAGGACAGGGGCAATCAGCCCCAGCATTTT.

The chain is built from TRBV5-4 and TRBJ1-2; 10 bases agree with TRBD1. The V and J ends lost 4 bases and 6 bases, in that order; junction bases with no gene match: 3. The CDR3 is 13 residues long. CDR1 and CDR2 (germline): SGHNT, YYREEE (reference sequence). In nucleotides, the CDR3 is TGTGCCAGCAGCAAGACAGGGGGCGATGGCTACACCTTC. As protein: CASSKTGGDGYTF.